The 26 T cell receptor beta chains listed next were all sequenced from one sample in a study of T cells expressing NK-cell markers. Following a re-call of the 5' RACE reads, TCRdb has one entry per CDR3 protein and lacks DNA. Its table records a few hundred thousand distinct CDR3 sequences. The specimen sequenced was blood T cells: a sorted CD56 or NKG2C T cell subset, CD4+ or CD8+ T cells, or bulk PBMC T cells (not recorded which). The receptors were sampled from a man aged 18 to 70 in good health.

J is TRBJ2-1 and V is TRBV5-1; TCRdb gives TRBD1 as the D gene, but with no DNA this cannot be confirmed. The length of the CDR3 is 15 residues. In germline, CDR1 is SGHRS, CDR2 YFSETQ. Here the CDR3 reads CASSGQTSSYNEQFF.

The V gene is TRBV29-1, the J gene TRBJ1-1. The CDR3 length is 14 residues. CDR1 and CDR2 (germline): SQVTM, ANQGSEA. The CDR3: CSVEYGRKAAEAFF.

The V gene is TRBV18, the J gene TRBJ2-4. The CDR3 is made up of 14 amino acids. Germline V gene lookup returns CDR1 KGHSH and CDR2 LQKENI. CDR3: CASSPTYTLDIQYF. The whole variable domain, remainder taken from reference TRBV18 and TRBJ2-4, is NAGVMQNPRHLVRRRGQEARLRCSPMKGHSHVYWYRQLPEEGLKFMVYLQKENIIDESGMPKERFSAEFPKEGPSILRIQQVVRGDSAAYFCASSPTYTLDIQYFGAGTRLSVL.

The gene calls are TRBV19 and TRBJ2-2; TCRdb reports TRBD2, a call that lacks DNA to check it against. The CDR3 extends over 15 amino acids. Germline V gene data show CDR1 as LNHDA and CDR2 as SQIVND (reference sequence). This chain's CDR3 is CASTARGGGTGELFF.

The chain recombines TRBV6-2 or TRBV6-3 with TRBJ2-7; TCRdb proposes TRBD1, but this gene call is untestable without DNA. CDR1 and CDR2 (germline): MNHEY, SVGEGT. This CDR3 is 15 amino acids long. The CDR3 protein is CASTPGWGHSYEQYF.

The V and J genes are TRBV12-3 or TRBV12-4 and TRBJ1-1; lacking DNA, the TRBD1 call made by TCRdb goes unchecked. CDR3 length: 15 residues. The CDR3 protein is CASSFNRGMNTEAFF.

V and J are TRBV7-3 and TRBJ2-3. Germline CDR1 SGHTA, CDR2 FQGTGA. The CDR3 is 14 amino acids. This CDR3 is CASSFDSNTDTQYF.

The chain has TRBV5-1 and TRBJ1-1; TCRdb picks TRBD1, but there is no DNA to check that call. The CDR3 consists of 15 residues. Germline-derived CDR1 and CDR2 are SGHRS and YFSETQ. The CDR3 sequence is CASSSMTGVGSEAFF.

CDR3 loop: CASSLPRGGGAAKNIQYF. This chain links TRBV5-1 with TRBJ2-4; TCRdb proposes TRBD2, but this gene call is untestable without DNA. CDR3 size: 18 residues. Germline loops: CDR1 SGHRS, CDR2 YFSETQ.

The rearrangement uses TRBV29-1 and TRBJ1-3. Germline values: CDR1 SQVTM, CDR2 ANQGSEA. The CDR3 has 14 amino acids. This CDR3 is CSVQWWGSGNTIYF.

This chain joins TRBV7-2 and TRBJ2-1; no DNA is available, so the TRBD1 call from TCRdb remains unchecked. The CDR3 is 16 amino acids. CDR1 is SGHTA and CDR2 is FQGNSA in the germline V gene. This CDR3 reads CASSLAMSRGGHEQFF.

This chain connects TRBV5-1 to TRBJ1-4; with no DNA, the TCRdb D assignment of TRBD1 cannot be verified. The germline V gene has CDR1 SGHRS and CDR2 YFSETQ. The CDR3 spans 15 residues. CDR3 sequence reads: CASSLWTGETEKLFF. Full variable domain (rest looked up from reference TRBV5-1 and TRBJ1-4): KAGVTQTPRYLIKTRGQQVTLSCSPISGHRSVSWYQQTPGQGLQFLFEYFSETQRNKGNFPGRFSGRQFSNSRSEMNVSTLELGDSALYLCASSLWTGETEKLFFGSGTQLSVL.

The chain has TRBV9 and TRBJ1-1; TCRdb designates TRBD1, a call that cannot be tested without DNA. CDR3 length: 15 amino acids. CDR1 SGDLS and CDR2 YYNGEE come from the germline V gene. CDR3 sequence reads: CASSVEEGARTEAFF.

The chain uses TRBV6-1 and TRBJ2-1. CDR1 is MNHNS, CDR2 SASEGT, per germline. The CDR3 sequence is 13 residues long. The CDR3: CASREGLAGEQFF.

J is TRBJ1-3 and V is TRBV20-1. Germline CDR1 reads DFQATT; CDR2 reads SNEGSKA (reference sequence). The CDR3 consists of 15 residues. The CDR3 sequence: CSASDPLRVGNTIYF.

The CDR3 loop reads CASSLRRKGYSDLRETQYF. The rearrangement links TRBV11-1 to TRBJ2-5; TCRdb indicates TRBD1, and absent DNA this call remains unverified. CDR1 is SGHAT and CDR2 is FQDESV in the germline V gene (reference sequence). This CDR3 is built from 19 residues.

The rearrangement joins TRBV18 to TRBJ2-2; lacking DNA, the TRBD2 call made by TCRdb goes unchecked. Germline V gene lookup returns CDR1 KGHSH and CDR2 LQKENI. This CDR3 has 17 residues. CDR3: CASSPPSSGGRTGELFF.

The chain recombines TRBV14 with TRBJ2-3. Germline V gene data show CDR1 as SGHDN and CDR2 as FVKESK. The CDR3 spans 15 residues. This CDR3 is CASSQGTVPTDTQYF.

V is TRBV6-4 and J is TRBJ2-2; TCRdb gives TRBD1 as the D gene, but with no DNA this cannot be confirmed. This CDR3 contains 15 residues. CDR1 MRHNA and CDR2 SNTAGT come from the germline V gene. CDR3 residues: CASSDRGTNTGELFF.

The chain recombines TRBV29-1 with TRBJ2-7; the TCRdb D gene call, TRBD1, has no DNA to confirm it. This CDR3 is 16 amino acids long. In germline, CDR1 is SQVTM, CDR2 ANQGSEA. The CDR3: CSVRSKKTGQIYEQYF.

The chain uses TRBV20-1 and TRBJ2-1. CDR1 is DFQATT, CDR2 SNEGSKA, per germline (reference sequence). This CDR3 has 14 residues. The CDR3 loop is CSASSRSSYNEQFF.

J is TRBJ1-4 and V is TRBV5-1; TCRdb gives TRBD1 as the D gene, but with no DNA this cannot be confirmed. The germline CDR1 and CDR2 sequences are SGHRS and YFSETQ. This CDR3 comprises 13 residues. This CDR3 reads CASRKDRGEKLFF.

The chain is built from TRBV7-3 and TRBJ1-2. The CDR3 loop spans 11 amino acids. Looked up from germline, CDR1 is SGHTA and CDR2 is FQGTGA. The chain's CDR3 is CASSLEGGYTF.

The J gene is TRBJ2-5, the V gene TRBV21-1; lacking DNA, the TRBD1 call made by TCRdb goes unchecked. TRBV21-1 is labeled a pseudogene. The CDR3 has 13 residues. This chain's CDR3 is CASSKRGLETQYF.

The J gene is TRBJ2-1, the V gene TRBV5-1. Germline-derived CDR1 and CDR2 are SGHRS and YFSETQ. The CDR3 is made up of 16 amino acids. The CDR3: CASSGSELSSYNEQFF.

The chain carries TRBV5-1 and TRBJ2-3; TCRdb calls TRBD1, which cannot be checked without DNA. This CDR3 spans 14 amino acids. Per the germline V gene, CDR1 is SGHRS and CDR2 is YFSETQ. The CDR3 spells CASSIDSLRDTQYF.